A single sample is the source of the 4 T cell receptor beta chains below, sequenced in a study of CD4+ T cells in melanoma. Clones were read by immunoSEQ multiplex PCR, and TCRdb kept only the in-frame ones, dropping some. The sample comprises 3,700 or so clones, approximately 62% of which are singletons, and roughly 23% rests with the top ten. Sequencing was carried out using cells from a culture (not recorded whether cultured in vitro). The receptors were gathered from a human donor with melanoma.

The V call is TRBV7-9, the J call TRBJ1-1; 8 bases are a match to TRBD1. Trimming cost V 4 bases and J 0 bases; bases outside gene matches: 10. The CDR3 runs 17 residues. Germline V gene lookup returns CDR1 SEHNR and CDR2 FQNEAQ (reference sequence). CDR3 sequence (DNA): TGTGCCAGCAGCTCGAGGGACAGGCCGAGAATGAACACTGAAGCTTTCTTT. This gives the protein CASSSRDRPRMNTEAFF.

V and J are TRBV19 and TRBJ2-3, with 8 bases matching TRBD2. This CDR3 has 16 residues. Trimming removed 4 bases from V and 6 bases from J; junction bases left unmatched: 12. Germline CDR1 reads LNHDA; CDR2 reads SQIVND (reference sequence). The CDR3 coding sequence is TGTGCCAGTAGTACAACCGGGACTAGGGCAGCGGATACGCAGTATTTT. This translates into CASSTTGTRAADTQYF.

The table lists this clone with a count of one. This chain uses TRBV14 with TRBJ1-1; a possible D gene is TRBD1 (5 bases). The CDR3 spans 13 residues. The V gene lost 2 bases and the J gene lost 4 bases, with 8 bases spanning the gap. Germline V gene data show CDR1 as SGHDN and CDR2 as FVKESK. The CDR3 region has the DNA TGTGCCAGCAGCCAACGGGGACTCACTGAAGCTTTCTTT. This translates into CASSQRGLTEAFF.

CDR3 in amino acids: CASSEESSRQRRQYF. The DNA of the CDR3 is TGTGCCAGCAGTGAAGAAAGTTCACGGCAGAGAAGGCAGTACTTC. The chain uses TRBV6-1 and TRBJ2-7, with no clear D. Trimming removed 1 base from V and 9 bases from J, with 19 bases in between. The CDR3 extends over 15 amino acids. The germline gives CDR1 MNHNS, CDR2 SASEGT.